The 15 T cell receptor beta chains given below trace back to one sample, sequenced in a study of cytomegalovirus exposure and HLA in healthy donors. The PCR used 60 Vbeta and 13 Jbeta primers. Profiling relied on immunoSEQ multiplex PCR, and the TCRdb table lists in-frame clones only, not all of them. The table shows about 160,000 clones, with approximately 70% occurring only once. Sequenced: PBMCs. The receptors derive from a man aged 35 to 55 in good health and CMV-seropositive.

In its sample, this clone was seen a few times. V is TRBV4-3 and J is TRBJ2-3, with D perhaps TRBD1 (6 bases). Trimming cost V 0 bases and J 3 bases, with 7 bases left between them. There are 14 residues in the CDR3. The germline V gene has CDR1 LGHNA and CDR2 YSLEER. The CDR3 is CASSQEGGTDTQYF. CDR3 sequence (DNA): TGCGCCAGCAGCCAAGAAGGGGGTACAGATACGCAGTATTTT.

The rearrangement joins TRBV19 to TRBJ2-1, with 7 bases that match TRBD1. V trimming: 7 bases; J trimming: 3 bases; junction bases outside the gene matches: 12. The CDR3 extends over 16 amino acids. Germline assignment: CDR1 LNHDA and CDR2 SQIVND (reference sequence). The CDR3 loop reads CASKGTAQGSYNEQFF. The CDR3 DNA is TGTGCCAGTAAGGGAACGGCACAGGGGAGCTACAATGAGCAGTTCTTC.

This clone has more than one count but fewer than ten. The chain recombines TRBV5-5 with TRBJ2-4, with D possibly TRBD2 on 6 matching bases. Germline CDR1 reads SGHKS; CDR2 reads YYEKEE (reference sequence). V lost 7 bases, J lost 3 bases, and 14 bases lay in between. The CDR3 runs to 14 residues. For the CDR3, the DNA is TGTGCCAGCGCCTTTTCGGGGGTCAAAAACATTCAGTACTTC. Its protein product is CASAFSGVKNIQYF. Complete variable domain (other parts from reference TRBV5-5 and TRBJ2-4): DAGVTQSPTHLIKTRGQQVTLRCSPISGHKSVSWYQQVLGQGPQFIFQYYEKEERGRGNFPDRFSARQFPNYSSELNVNALLLGDSALYLCASAFSGVKNIQYFGAGTRLSVL.

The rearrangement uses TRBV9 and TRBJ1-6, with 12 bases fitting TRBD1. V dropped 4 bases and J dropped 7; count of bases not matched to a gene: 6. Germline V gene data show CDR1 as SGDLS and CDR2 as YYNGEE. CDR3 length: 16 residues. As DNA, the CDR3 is TGTGCCAGCAGCCCCACCGGGACAGGGGGCAATTCACCCCTCCACTTT. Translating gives CASSPTGTGGNSPLHF.

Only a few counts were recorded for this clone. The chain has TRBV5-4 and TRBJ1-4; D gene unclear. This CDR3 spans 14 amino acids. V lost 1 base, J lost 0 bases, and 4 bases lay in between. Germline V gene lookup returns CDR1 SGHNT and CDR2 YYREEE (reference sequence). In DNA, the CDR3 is TGTGCCAGCAGCTTGACTGCAACTAATGAAAAACTGTTTTTT. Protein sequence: CASSLTATNEKLFF.

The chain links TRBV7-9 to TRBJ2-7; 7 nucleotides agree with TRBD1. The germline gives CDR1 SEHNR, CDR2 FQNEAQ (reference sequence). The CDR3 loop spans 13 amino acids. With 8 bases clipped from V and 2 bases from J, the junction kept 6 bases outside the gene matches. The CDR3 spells CASSGQITYEQYF. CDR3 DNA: TGTGCCAGCTCGGGACAGATTACCTACGAGCAGTACTTC.

The CDR3 sequence is CASSPGQTIIQPQHF. For the CDR3, the DNA is TGTGCCAGCAGCCCGGGACAAACTATAATTCAGCCCCAGCATTTT. The rearrangement joins TRBV6-5 to TRBJ1-5; maybe TRBD1 (6 bases). Trimming stripped 6 bases from V and 6 bases from J, with 18 bases between. This CDR3 has 15 residues. Germline-derived CDR1 and CDR2 are MNHEY and SVGAGI.

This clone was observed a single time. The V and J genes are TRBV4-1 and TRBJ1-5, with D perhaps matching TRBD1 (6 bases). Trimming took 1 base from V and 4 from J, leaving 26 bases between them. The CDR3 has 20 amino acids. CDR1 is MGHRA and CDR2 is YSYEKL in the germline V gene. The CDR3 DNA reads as TGCGCCAGCAGCCAAGGGCTCCTAAGGTCTACAGAGGGGGGGAATCAGCCCCAGCATTTT. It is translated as CASSQGLLRSTEGGNQPQHF.

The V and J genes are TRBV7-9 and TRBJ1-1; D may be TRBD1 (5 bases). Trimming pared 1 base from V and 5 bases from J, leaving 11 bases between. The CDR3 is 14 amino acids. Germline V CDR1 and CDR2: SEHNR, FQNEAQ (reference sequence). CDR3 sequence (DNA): TGTGCCAGCAGCTTAGGGCACCCAGGGACTGAAGCTTTCTTT. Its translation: CASSLGHPGTEAFF.

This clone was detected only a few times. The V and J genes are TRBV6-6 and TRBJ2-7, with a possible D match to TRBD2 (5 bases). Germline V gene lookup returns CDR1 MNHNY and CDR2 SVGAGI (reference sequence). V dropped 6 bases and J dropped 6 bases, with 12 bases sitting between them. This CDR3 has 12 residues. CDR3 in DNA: TGTGCCAGCAGACTGGCGGGCGGCGAGCAGTACTTC. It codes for CASRLAGGEQYF.

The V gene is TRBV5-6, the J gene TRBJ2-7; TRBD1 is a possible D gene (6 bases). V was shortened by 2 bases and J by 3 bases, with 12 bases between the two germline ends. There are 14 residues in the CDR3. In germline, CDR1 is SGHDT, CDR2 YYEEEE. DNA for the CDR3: TGTGCCAGCAGCTTACAGGGTGGGAGCTACGAGCAGTACTTC. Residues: CASSLQGGSYEQYF.

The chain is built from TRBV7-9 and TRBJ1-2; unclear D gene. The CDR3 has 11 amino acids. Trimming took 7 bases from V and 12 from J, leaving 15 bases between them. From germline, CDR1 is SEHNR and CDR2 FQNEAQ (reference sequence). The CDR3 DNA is TGTGCCAGCACCACGGAGGGCGTCGACACCTTC. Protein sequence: CASTTEGVDTF.

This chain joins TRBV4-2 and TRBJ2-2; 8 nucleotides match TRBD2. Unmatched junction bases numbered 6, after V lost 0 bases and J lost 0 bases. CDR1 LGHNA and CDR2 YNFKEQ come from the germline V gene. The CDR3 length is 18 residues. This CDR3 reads CASSQDSLAGANTGELFF. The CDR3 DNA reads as TGTGCCAGCAGCCAAGATAGTCTAGCGGGCGCGAACACCGGGGAGCTGTTTTTT.

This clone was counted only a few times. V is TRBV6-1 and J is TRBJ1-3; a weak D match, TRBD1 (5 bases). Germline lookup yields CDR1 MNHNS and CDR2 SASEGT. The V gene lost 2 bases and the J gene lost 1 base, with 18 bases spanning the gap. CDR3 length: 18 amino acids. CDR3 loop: CASSEHRQGVLSGNTIYF. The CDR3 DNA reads TGTGCCAGCAGTGAACATCGGCAGGGCGTTTTATCTGGAAACACCATATATTTT.

In nucleotides, the CDR3 is TGTGCCAGCAGCTTAGCGGGGCAGGGTAGCTACGAGCAGTACTTC. Its protein product is CASSLAGQGSYEQYF. This sequence joins TRBV7-8 and TRBJ2-7, with D perhaps TRBD1 (5 bases). From germline, CDR1 is SGHVS and CDR2 FQNEAQ. Trimming took 0 bases from V and 3 from J, leaving 12 bases between them. The CDR3 covers 15 residues.